The source of this T cell receptor beta chain is a study of blood T cell repertoires in COVID-19 (dated by TCRdb to the early 2020s). About the full investigation: Collaborator samples came from the United States, Italy and Spain and covered acute and convalescent phases of COVID-19. The material from the prospective study consisted of cDNA or gDNA derived from T cells, B-cell-depleted T cells, or PBMCs. Deeply sampled blood TCRbeta repertoires from subjects exposed to, actively infected with, or recovered from COVID-19 were included in the dataset. A freely available public database, intended as a resource for researchers studying the immune response to SARS-CoV-2, is where the repertoires were released. The samples were drawn from two sources: the first 160 participants of the ongoing ImmuneRACE study, and some 1,300 subjects contributed by 6 global collaborators. Nearly every sample came with metadata listing a de-identified subject ID, COVID-19 status, age in years and sex. HLA class I and class II types, where available, came from metadata supplied by the sample provider rather than from assay-based typing.

Broad study findings and their caveats: How much clinical and demographic metadata was included differed by source and by participant, and the metadata was provided uncurated.

With regard to this clone: The specificity of this receptor is unknown. No base quality values were provided; no much bigger clone lies one nucleotide off.

From the cysteine up to the phenylalanine, the CDR3 has a length of 16 residues. Just the 48-base CDR3 DNA is kept, in frame starting at base 1. V lost 2 bases and J lost 0 bases, and the count of bases not matched to a germline gene is 6. The CDR1 and CDR2 encoded by the germline V gene are KGHSH and LQKENI. Whole blood was collected in K2EDTA tubes by collaborating institutions according to the institutions' own protocols. For TCRbeta analysis, collaborators shipped samples as frozen whole blood, isolated PBMCs, or DNA extracted from either of those sample types. The immunoSEQ Assay, a bias-controlled multiplex PCR, was used to amplify TCRbeta CDR3 regions from genomic DNA. The authors' analysis ran thus. The number of nucleated cells in each sample was estimated by amplification of reference gene primers within the assay. To quantify the absolute abundance of each unique TCRbeta CDR3 rearrangement, sequence reads were collapsed and filtered. For each sample, productive Simpson clonality was calculated by taking the square root of Simpson's diversity index across productive rearrangements. TCRdb re-hosts the immuneACCESS table, in-frame sequences only. Its copies lack some clones; in the studies checked, an unresolved V gene accounts for under half of them, and the cause for the rest is not known. Clone size and V and J calls were adopted from that table, with D and trimming inferred from the DNA. For this sample there are around 120,000 clones; over 75% appear just once. 6.5% to 9% of the sample lies in the top ten.

The TCR sequence derives from a man aged 50-59 years with acute or convalescent COVID-19. The chain is assembled from TRBV18 and TRBJ1-1; the central 7 bases match TRBD1. What was sequenced was peripheral blood. The nucleotides read TGTGCCAGCTCACCAGAACGGACAGGTTTGAACACTGAAGCTTTCTTT. This yields the protein CASSPERTGLNTEAFF.